Listed below are T cell receptor beta chains from one sample, sequenced in a study of PD-L1 blockade in urothelial cancer. Profiled with immunoSEQ multiplex PCR; TCRdb holds only in-frame clones, not every one. The data hold 35,000 or so clones, with around 84% observed a single time. The sequencing here drew on PBMCs, taken around atezolizumab (anti-PD-L1) treatment. The receptors shown here come from a man aged 35-49 years with urothelial cancer. Each CDR3 is given without its conserved first and last residue. The size of a clone is reported for some rows only, either as once, few or many, or as a class for expanded clones.

NA	TRBV19	ASIAGGPRTGELF
NA	TRBV30	AFGTYGYT
NA	TRBV5-6	ASSLALSEQY
NA	TRBV5-1	ASSLGRDRGLYRETQY
NA	TRBV28	ASSLHSSSYNEQF
once	TRBV28	ASSYGGSTDTQY
NA	TRBV7-6	ASSRAGTTNNEQF
NA	TRBV5-1	ASSLPSNYGYT
NA	TRBV5-1	ASSHSGTGGLETQY
medium-sized	TRBV28	ASCPSGPSPRMNTEAF
few	TRBV5-8	ASSLAGFSGNTIY
NA	TRBV19	ASSILAPLAGEGNEQF
NA	TRBV28	ASSLERLEQF
once	TRBV9	ASSFLEGGRFGSGNTIY
NA	TRBV30	AWTPPSTYEQY
NA	TRBV28	ASRSGSSGNTIY
NA	TRBV9	AITSVTGYEQY
NA	TRBV5-1	ASSRATGNTEAF
NA	TRBV7-9	ASSLARQGETQY
once	TRBV6-6	ASSYKRDLYNEQF
NA	TRBV4-1	ASSQDWREKIQPQH
once	TRBV18	ASSPTGPSSGNTIY
NA	TRBV4-3	ASSPQSGGYRGNEQY
NA	TRBV28	ASGDRGEWTEAF
NA	TRBV11-2	ASSWGVNTGELF
NA	TRBV28	ASSQAAVIYEQY
NA	TRBV9	ASSVLSGAFFGELF
NA	TRBV6-1	ASSDMGRSTGNTIY